The rows below give T cell receptor beta chains drawn from one sample of a study of blood T cells in healthy people across ages. Using its own MiXCR run on the 5' RACE reads, TCRdb lists one record per CDR3 protein. The sample shows 1.5 million to 1.9 million distinct CDR3 sequences, about 42% of them seen only once. Sample: blood. These receptors all come from a woman between 18 and 30 years old in good health. The CDR3 runs from the conserved cysteine through the conserved F or W. Each record gives: clone size, D gene, J gene, V gene, CDR3 DNA, CDR3 protein. D genes are given only for firm matches. Part of the rows lack a size; the others show once, few, many or a class for expanded clones.

>-|TRBD1|TRBJ2-7|TRBV28
TGTGCCAGCAGTCCCCCCGGGACAGGGAGGTACGAGCAGTACTTC
CASSPPGTGRYEQYF
>-|-|TRBJ2-5|TRBV12-3/TRBV12-4
TGTGCCAGCAGTTTGGGTTGTTCGGCGAAGTACCAAGAGACCCAGTACTTC
CASSLGCSAKYQETQYF
>few|-|TRBJ2-3|TRBV20-1
TGCAGTGCTAGAGCAGGGTGGGGCAGCGCTAGCACAGATACGCAGTATTTT
CSARAGWGSASTDTQYF
>few|TRBD1|TRBJ2-7|TRBV20-1
TGCAGTGCTAGCAATCTGGACAGGGTTTACGAGCAGTACTTC
CSASNLDRVYEQYF
>few|-|TRBJ2-5|TRBV6-6
TGTGCCAGCAAAATGGGTGCGGGCCAAGAGACCCAGTACTTC
CASKMGAGQETQYF
>-|-|TRBJ2-3|TRBV7-2
TGTGCCAGCAGCTCCCTAGAGACAGATACGCAGTATTTT
CASSSLETDTQYF
>-|-|TRBJ1-6|TRBV27
TGTGCCAGCAGGAGTATGGGCGGCAATTCACCCCTCCACTTT
CASRSMGGNSPLHF
>-|-|TRBJ2-1|TRBV4-3
TGCGCCAGCAGCCAAGGGTCAGGGAAGGTGCAGTTCTTC
CASSQGSGKVQFF
>-|-|TRBJ2-5|TRBV9
TGTGCCAGCAGCATAACAGAAACAGGATGGGAGACCCAGTACTTC
CASSITETGWETQYF
>few|-|TRBJ2-5|TRBV3-1
TGTGCCAGCAGCCAAGATCGTTGGCAAAAGTACCAAGAGACCCAGTACTTC
CASSQDRWQKYQETQYF
>-|-|TRBJ2-5|TRBV7-6
TGTGCCAGCAGCTTAGTTCCCGACGGGCAAGAGACCCAGTACTTC
CASSLVPDGQETQYF
>-|TRBD1|TRBJ2-3|TRBV10-3
TGTGCCGTCAGGCGGACAGGGAACACAGATACGCAGTATTTT
CAVRRTGNTDTQYF
>-|TRBD1|TRBJ1-1|TRBV6-5
TGTGCCAGCAGTTACGAAGGGGGCGCGGGAACTGAAGCTTTCTTT
CASSYEGGAGTEAFF
>-|-|TRBJ2-1|TRBV3-1
TGTGCCAGCGTTTCCGGCGAGGCCTACAATGAGCAGTTCTTC
CASVSGEAYNEQFF
>few|-|TRBJ2-5|TRBV7-9
TGTGCCAGCAGCTTAGGTAGCTCGAGACCATTGTACCAAGAGACCCAGTACTTC
CASSLGSSRPLYQETQYF
>-|TRBD1|TRBJ2-1|TRBV12-5
TGTGCTAGTGGTTTGGAAACCGGGACAGGGAAGTTCTTC
CASGLETGTGKFF
>-|TRBD1|TRBJ2-7|TRBV11-2
TGTGCCAGCACCACGGCCCGTGGACAGGGGCCAACCGTAGCCTACGAGCAGTACTTC
CASTTARGQGPTVAYEQYF
>-|-|TRBJ1-5|TRBV20-1
TGCAGTGCTGGAAAACCGGGCCCTAGGCCACAGCCCCGGCATTTT
CSAGKPGPRPQPRHF
>few|-|TRBJ2-1|TRBV7-2
TGTGCCAGCAGCCCCCTCACAGGGTCACTCGACAATGAGCAGTTCTTC
CASSPLTGSLDNEQFF
>once|-|TRBJ2-4|TRBV4-1
TGCGCCAGCAGCCAGGTCTTACAGGGCGCCGGGAACATTCAGTACTTC
CASSQVLQGAGNIQYF
>-|-|TRBJ2-2|TRBV5-1
TGCGCCAGCAGCACCGGGCCAAATACCGGGGAGCTGTTTTTT
CASSTGPNTGELFF
>-|-|TRBJ2-7|TRBV6-1
-
CASSELVGTGSLRYF
>few|TRBD2|TRBJ2-7|TRBV4-1
TGCGCCAGCAGCCAAGATTCGGTGGGGGGAGGGAGCTCCTACGAGCAGTACTTC
CASSQDSVGGGSSYEQYF
>-|TRBD1|TRBJ2-7|TRBV20-1
TGCAGTGCTAGAGACCCGGGACAGGGGGTCATGGGTTACGAGCAGTACTTC
CSARDPGQGVMGYEQYF
>few|TRBD2|TRBJ2-1|TRBV12-3/TRBV12-4
TGTGCCAGCAGCCTACTAGCGGGAGTCCACAATGAGCAGTTCTTC
CASSLLAGVHNEQFF
>few|-|TRBJ1-4|TRBV6-6
TGTGCCAGCGGGCTGCGGCCCCGAAACCCTGAAAAACTGTTTTTT
CASGLRPRNPEKLFF
>few|-|TRBJ1-1|TRBV19
TGTGCCAGTAGTATAGATTCGGGGGGTGTCAGTTACACTGAAGCTTTCTTT
CASSIDSGGVSYTEAFF
>-|-|TRBJ2-7|TRBV7-9
TGTGCCAGCAGCTTAGCCAAACAAGGCATTGTCACCTACAATGAGCAGTACTTC
CASSLAKQGIVTYNEQYF
>-|TRBD2|TRBJ2-5|TRBV12-3/TRBV12-4
TGTGCCAGCAGTTTAGCGCTAGCGGGGGGGCGAAAGACCCAGTACTTC
CASSLALAGGRKTQYF
>few|-|TRBJ2-5|TRBV28
TGTGCCAGCAATACCGGGACGGAAGAGACCCAGTACTTC
CASNTGTEETQYF
>-|TRBD1|TRBJ2-5|TRBV25-1
TGTGCCAGCACTGCCACAGGGGTGGTGCAAGAGACCCAGTACTTC
CASTATGVVQETQYF
>-|TRBD2|TRBJ2-3|TRBV25-1
TGTGCCAGCAGTGGACTAGCGGGGCCTTCAGATACGCAGTATTTT
CASSGLAGPSDTQYF
>-|TRBD1|TRBJ2-3|TRBV6-1
TGTGCCAGCACTGAGGACAGGGGGGGAGATACGCAGTATTTT
CASTEDRGGDTQYF
>-|-|TRBJ1-2|TRBV14
TGTGCCAGCAGCCAAGCAGAAGTGGGTGGCTATGGCTACACCTTC
CASSQAEVGGYGYTF
>few|-|TRBJ2-7|TRBV29-1
TGCAGCGTTATAAGGTTTGTTGACAGGTCCAGCTCCTACGAGCAGTACTTC
CSVIRFVDRSSSYEQYF
>-|-|TRBJ2-3|TRBV7-9
TGTGCCAGCAGCGCGTTACGGTTATCGCAGTATTTT
CASSALRLSQYF
>-|-|TRBJ1-4|TRBV20-1
TGCAGTGCTAGAAGTTCGGGTGGTGAAAAACTGTTTTTT
CSARSSGGEKLFF
>-|-|TRBJ2-1|TRBV19
TGTGCCAGTAGTGTATTAGGCAATGAGCAGTTCTTC
CASSVLGNEQFF
>-|TRBD1|TRBJ1-2|TRBV20-1
TGCAGTGCTGGAGGGGGCTGGGAGTCTAACTATGGCTACACCTTC
CSAGGGWESNYGYTF
>many|-|TRBJ2-5|TRBV12-3/TRBV12-4
TGTGCCAGCAGTTTGGGGGGCTTGGGGACCCAGTACTTC
CASSLGGLGTQYF
>once|-|TRBJ1-2|TRBV25-1
TGTGCCAGCAGTGATACCAGGGACGGGAGCGGCTATGGCTACACCTTC
CASSDTRDGSGYGYTF
>-|-|TRBJ1-2|TRBV18
TGTGCCAGCTCACCGGGCCAAAAGGATGGCTACACCTTC
CASSPGQKDGYTF
>few|-|TRBJ2-1|TRBV3-1
TGTGCCAGCAGCCAAGCCGCACAGGGTATCAATGAGCAGTTCTTC
CASSQAAQGINEQFF
>-|TRBD2|TRBJ2-3|TRBV5-6
TGTGCCAGCAACCTGAGGCTAGCGGGGGGCACAGATACGCAGTATTTT
CASNLRLAGGTDTQYF
>-|-|TRBJ2-1|TRBV9
TGTGCCAGCGGCGTGGAGGGCCAGAGCTCCTACAATGAGCAGTTCTTC
CASGVEGQSSYNEQFF
>-|-|TRBJ1-4|TRBV27
TGTGCCAGCAGTTTCAAAAGTCCAAATGGTGCAGCAACTAATGAAAAACTGTTTTTT
CASSFKSPNGAATNEKLFF
>once|-|TRBJ1-5|TRBV6-5
TGTGCCAGCAGTTGGGACTCAAGTGGACGTCAGCCCCAGCATTTT
CASSWDSSGRQPQHF
>-|-|TRBJ2-1|TRBV18
TGTGCCAGCTCACCAGGCGTGCCCAGCTCCTACAATGAGCAGTTCTTC
CASSPGVPSSYNEQFF
>-|TRBD2|TRBJ2-3|TRBV20-1
TGCAGTGCCCCCGACACTAGCGGGAGGGGAGATACGCAGTATTTT
CSAPDTSGRGDTQYF
>few|-|TRBJ2-7|TRBV7-2
TGTGCCAGCAGCGCCTCAAGGGGTGGTTACTACGAGCAGTACTTC
CASSASRGGYYEQYF
>-|TRBD1|TRBJ1-2|TRBV11-1
TGTGCCAGCAGCTCCGGGGACAGGGGGCCGTATGGCTACACCTTC
CASSSGDRGPYGYTF
>-|TRBD2|TRBJ2-1|TRBV12-3/TRBV12-4
TGTGCCAGCAGTTTGGGGACTAGCGGGGGGGTCAGGAATGAGCAGTTCTTC
CASSLGTSGGVRNEQFF
>-|-|TRBJ1-1|TRBV11-2
TGTGCCAGCAGCTGGACCACTACGAACACTGAAGCTTTCTTT
CASSWTTTNTEAFF
>-|TRBD1|TRBJ2-7|TRBV10-3
TGTGCCATCAGTGAAGAAGGGGGCAGGTCCTACGAGCAGTACTTC
CAISEEGGRSYEQYF
>-|TRBD1|TRBJ1-6|TRBV30
TGTGCCTGGATCAACCGGGACAGGCGGTCACCCCTCCACTTT
CAWINRDRRSPLHF